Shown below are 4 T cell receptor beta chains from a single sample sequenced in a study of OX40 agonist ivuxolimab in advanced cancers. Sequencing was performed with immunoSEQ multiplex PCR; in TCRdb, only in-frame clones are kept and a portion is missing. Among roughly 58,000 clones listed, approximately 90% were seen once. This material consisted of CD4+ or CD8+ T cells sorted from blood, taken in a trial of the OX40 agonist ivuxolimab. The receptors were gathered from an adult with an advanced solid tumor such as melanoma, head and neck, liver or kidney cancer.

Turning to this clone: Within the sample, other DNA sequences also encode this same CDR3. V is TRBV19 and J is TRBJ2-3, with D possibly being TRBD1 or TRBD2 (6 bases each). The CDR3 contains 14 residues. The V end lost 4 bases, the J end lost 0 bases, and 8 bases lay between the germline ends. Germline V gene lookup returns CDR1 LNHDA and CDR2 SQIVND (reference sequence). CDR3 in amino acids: CASSRGGSTDTQYF. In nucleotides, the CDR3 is TGTGCCAGTAGTAGAGGGGGGAGCACAGATACGCAGTATTTT.

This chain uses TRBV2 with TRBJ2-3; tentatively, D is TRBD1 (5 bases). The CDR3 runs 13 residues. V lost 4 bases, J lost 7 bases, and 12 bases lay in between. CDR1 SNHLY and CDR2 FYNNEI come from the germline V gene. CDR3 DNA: TGTGCCAGCAGTGGGGGCGAGTTTAATACGCAGTATTTT. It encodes CASSGGEFNTQYF.

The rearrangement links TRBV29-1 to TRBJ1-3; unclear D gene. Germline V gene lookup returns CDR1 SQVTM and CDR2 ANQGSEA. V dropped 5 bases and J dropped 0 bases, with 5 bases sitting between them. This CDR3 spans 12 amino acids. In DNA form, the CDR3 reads TGCAGCGTTTACCTCTCTGGAAACACCATATATTTT. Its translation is CSVYLSGNTIYF. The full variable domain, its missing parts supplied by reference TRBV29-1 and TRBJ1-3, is SAVISQKPSRDICQRGTSLTIQCQVDSQVTMMFWYRQQPGQSLTLIATANQGSEATYESGFVIDKFPISRPNLTFSTLTVSNMSPEDSSIYLCSVYLSGNTIYFGEGSWLTVV.

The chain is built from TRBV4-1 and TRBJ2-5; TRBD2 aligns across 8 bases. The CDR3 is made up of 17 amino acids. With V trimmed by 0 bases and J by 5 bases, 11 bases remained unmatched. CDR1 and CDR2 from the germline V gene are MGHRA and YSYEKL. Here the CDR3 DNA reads TGCGCCAGCAGCCAAGATCGGTTGGCGGGAGGAAGGGAGACCCAGTACTTC. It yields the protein CASSQDRLAGGRETQYF.